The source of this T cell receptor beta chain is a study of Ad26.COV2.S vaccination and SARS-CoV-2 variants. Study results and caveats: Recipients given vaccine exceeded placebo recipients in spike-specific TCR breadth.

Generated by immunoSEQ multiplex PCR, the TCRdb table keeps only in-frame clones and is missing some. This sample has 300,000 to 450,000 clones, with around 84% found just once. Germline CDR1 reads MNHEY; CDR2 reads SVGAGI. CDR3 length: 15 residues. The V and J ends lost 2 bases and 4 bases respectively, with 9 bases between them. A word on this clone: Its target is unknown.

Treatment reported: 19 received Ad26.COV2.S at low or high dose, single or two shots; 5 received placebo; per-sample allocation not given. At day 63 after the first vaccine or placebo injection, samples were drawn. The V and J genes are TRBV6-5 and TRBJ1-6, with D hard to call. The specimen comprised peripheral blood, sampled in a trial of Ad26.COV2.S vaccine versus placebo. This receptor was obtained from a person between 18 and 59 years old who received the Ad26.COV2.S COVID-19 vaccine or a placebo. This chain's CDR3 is CASSYAGVYNSPLHF. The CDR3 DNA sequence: TGTGCCAGCAGTTACGCTGGGGTGTATAATTCACCCCTCCACTTT.